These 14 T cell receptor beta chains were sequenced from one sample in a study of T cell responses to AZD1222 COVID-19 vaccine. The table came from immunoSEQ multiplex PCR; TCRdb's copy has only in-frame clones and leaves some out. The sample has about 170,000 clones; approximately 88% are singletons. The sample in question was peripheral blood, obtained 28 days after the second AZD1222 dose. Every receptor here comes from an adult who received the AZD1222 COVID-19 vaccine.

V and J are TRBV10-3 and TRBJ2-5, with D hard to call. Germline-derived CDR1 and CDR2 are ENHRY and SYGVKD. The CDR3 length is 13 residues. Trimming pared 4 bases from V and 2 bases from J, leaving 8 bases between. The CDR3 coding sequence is TGTGCCATCAGTGCCTTCGAACAAGAGACCCAGTACTTC. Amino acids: CAISAFEQETQYF.

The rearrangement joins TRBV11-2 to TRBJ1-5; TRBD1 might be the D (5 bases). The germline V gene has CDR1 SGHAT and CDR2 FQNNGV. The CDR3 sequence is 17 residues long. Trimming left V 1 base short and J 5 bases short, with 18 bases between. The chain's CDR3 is CASSLGSMPGGDQPQHF. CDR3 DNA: TGTGCCAGCAGCTTAGGTTCGATGCCTGGGGGGGATCAGCCCCAGCATTTT. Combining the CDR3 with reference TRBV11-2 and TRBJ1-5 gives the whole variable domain EAGVAQSPRYKIIEKRQSVAFWCNPISGHATLYWYQQILGQGPKLLIQFQNNGVVDDSQLPKDRFSAERLKGVDSTLKIQPAKLEDSAVYLCASSLGSMPGGDQPQHFGDGTRLSIL.

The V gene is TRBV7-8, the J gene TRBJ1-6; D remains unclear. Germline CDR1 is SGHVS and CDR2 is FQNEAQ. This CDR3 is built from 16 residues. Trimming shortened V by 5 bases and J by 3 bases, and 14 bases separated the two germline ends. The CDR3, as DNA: TGTGCCAGCAGCGCCAGACGGCTGGGCTATAATTCACCCCTCCACTTT. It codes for CASSARRLGYNSPLHF.

The CDR3 loop is CASSRTSRTGDYEQYF. The CDR3 DNA reads as TGTGCCAGCAGCCGGACATCCCGGACAGGCGACTACGAGCAGTACTTC. The chain recombines TRBV7-2 with TRBJ2-7; 7 nucleotides agree with TRBD1. Germline V lookup: CDR1 SGHTA, CDR2 FQGNSA. Unmatched junction bases numbered 13, after V lost 5 bases and J lost 3 bases. The CDR3 loop spans 16 amino acids.

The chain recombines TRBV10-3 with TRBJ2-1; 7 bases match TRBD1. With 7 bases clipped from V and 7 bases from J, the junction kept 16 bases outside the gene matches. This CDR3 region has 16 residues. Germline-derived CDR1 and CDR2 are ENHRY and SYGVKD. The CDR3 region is CAITNARRGRRNEQFF. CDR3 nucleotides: TGTGCCATCACCAACGCCCGAAGGGGGCGAAGGAATGAGCAGTTCTTC.

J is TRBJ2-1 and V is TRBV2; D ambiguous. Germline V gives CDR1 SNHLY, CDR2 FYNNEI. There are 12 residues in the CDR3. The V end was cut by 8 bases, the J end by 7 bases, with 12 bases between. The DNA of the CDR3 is TGTGCCAGCGACACGGGCTTAAATGAGCAGTTCTTC. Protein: CASDTGLNEQFF.

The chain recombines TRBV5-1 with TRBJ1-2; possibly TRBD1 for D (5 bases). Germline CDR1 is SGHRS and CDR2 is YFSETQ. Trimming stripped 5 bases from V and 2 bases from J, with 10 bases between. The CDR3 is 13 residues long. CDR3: CASRLGTNYGYTF. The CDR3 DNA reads TGCGCCAGCAGGCTGGGGACCAACTATGGCTACACCTTC.

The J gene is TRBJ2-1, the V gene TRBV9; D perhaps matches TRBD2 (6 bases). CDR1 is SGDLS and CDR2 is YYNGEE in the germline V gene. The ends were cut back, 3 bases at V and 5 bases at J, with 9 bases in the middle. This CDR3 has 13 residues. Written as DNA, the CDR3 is TGTGCCAGCAGCGCATGGACTAACAATGAGCAGTTCTTC. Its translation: CASSAWTNNEQFF. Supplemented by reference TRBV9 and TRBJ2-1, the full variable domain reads DSGVTQTPKHLITATGQRVTLRCSPRSGDLSVYWYQQSLDQGLQFLIQYYNGEERAKGNILERFSAQQFPDLHSELNLSSLELGDSALYFCASSAWTNNEQFFGPGTRLTVL.

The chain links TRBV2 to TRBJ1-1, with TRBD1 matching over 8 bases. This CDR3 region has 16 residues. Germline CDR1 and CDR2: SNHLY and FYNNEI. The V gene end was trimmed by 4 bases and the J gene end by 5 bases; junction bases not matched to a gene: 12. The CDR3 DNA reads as TGTGCCAGCAGTGCCTTCCGGACAGGGAGAGGGACTGAAGCTTTCTTT. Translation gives CASSAFRTGRGTEAFF.

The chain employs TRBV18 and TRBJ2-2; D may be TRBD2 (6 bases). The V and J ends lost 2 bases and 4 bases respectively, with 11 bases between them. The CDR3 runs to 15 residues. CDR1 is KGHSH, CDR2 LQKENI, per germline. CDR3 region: CASSPSQGGTGELFF. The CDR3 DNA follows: TGTGCCAGCTCACCATCCCAGGGAGGCACCGGGGAGCTGTTTTTT. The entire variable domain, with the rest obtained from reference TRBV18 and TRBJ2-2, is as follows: NAGVMQNPRHLVRRRGQEARLRCSPMKGHSHVYWYRQLPEEGLKFMVYLQKENIIDESGMPKERFSAEFPKEGPSILRIQQVVRGDSAAYFCASSPSQGGTGELFFGEGSRLTVL.

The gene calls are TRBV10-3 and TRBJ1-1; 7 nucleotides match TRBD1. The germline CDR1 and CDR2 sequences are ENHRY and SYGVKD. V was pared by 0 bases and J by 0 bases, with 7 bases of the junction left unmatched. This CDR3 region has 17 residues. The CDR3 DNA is TGTGCCATCAGTGAGTCGACAGGGAGGGGGATGAACACTGAAGCTTTCTTT. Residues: CAISESTGRGMNTEAFF.

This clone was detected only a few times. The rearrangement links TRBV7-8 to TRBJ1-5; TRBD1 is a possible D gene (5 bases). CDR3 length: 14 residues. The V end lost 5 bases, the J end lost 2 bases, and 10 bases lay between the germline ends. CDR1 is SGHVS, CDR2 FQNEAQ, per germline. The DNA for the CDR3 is TGTGCCAGCAGCACGGCGGGGGGCAATCAGCCCCAGCATTTT. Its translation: CASSTAGGNQPQHF.

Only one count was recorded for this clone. The CDR3 DNA follows: TGTGCCAGCTCACCACCGGGGCCGCTCGCCGGCTACACCTTC. It is translated as CASSPPGPLAGYTF. This chain connects TRBV18 to TRBJ1-2, with D perhaps TRBD1 (5 bases). The CDR3 has 14 residues. Germline loops: CDR1 KGHSH, CDR2 LQKENI. Trimming cost V 0 bases and J 8 bases, with 13 bases left between them.

The CDR3 here is CASREESSYNEQFF. CDR3 DNA sequence: TGTGCCAGCAGGGAGGAGAGCTCCTACAATGAGCAGTTCTTC. The genes are TRBV6-5 and TRBJ2-1; tentatively, D is TRBD2 (5 bases). CDR3 size: 14 residues. Germline V CDR1 and CDR2: MNHEY, SVGAGI. The V end lost 6 bases, the J end lost 0 bases, and 9 bases lay between the germline ends.